Sequencing of this T cell receptor beta chain was carried out in a study of blood T cell repertoires in COVID-19. In the study overall: T cells, B-cell-depleted T cells, or PBMCs provided the cDNA or gDNA that served as material.

In the original workflow: Reference gene primer amplification gave estimated nucleated cell counts. Assay used: immunoSEQ multiplex PCR; TCRdb lists only in-frame clones, some missing. V and J calls and clone size follow that table, whereas D and trimming were derived from the DNA. The top ten clones hold under 1.3% of a sample with nearly 350,000 clones, more than 85% of them seen once. The CDR3 is made up of 15 amino acids. With 5 bases removed from V and 1 base from J, the gap between germline ends came to 14 bases. Germline lookup yields CDR1 LNHDA and CDR2 SQIVND (reference sequence). Cohort placement rested on clinical history that participants reported themselves. Two negative PCRs, clearance, or symptom resolution had been documented for recovered Cohort 3 donors.

This chain uses TRBV19 with TRBJ1-1, with no clear D. Sequenced: PBMCs or T cells enriched from blood (not recorded which). The sequence derives from a woman in her twenties or thirties who had recovered from COVID-19. This chain's CDR3 is CASSPPTGGNTEAFF. DNA for the CDR3: TGTGCCAGTAGTCCTCCGACTGGCGGGAACACTGAAGCTTTCTTT.